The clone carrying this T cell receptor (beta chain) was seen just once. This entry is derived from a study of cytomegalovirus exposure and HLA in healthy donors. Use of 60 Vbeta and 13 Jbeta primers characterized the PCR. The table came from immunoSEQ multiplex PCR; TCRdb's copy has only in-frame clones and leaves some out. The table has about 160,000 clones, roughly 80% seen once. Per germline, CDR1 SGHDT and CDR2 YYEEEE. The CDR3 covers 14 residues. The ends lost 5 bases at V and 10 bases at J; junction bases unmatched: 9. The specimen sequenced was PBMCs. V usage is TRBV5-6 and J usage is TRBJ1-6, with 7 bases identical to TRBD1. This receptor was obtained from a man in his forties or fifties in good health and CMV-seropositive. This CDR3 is CASRHRGRGSPLHF. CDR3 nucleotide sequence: TGTGCCAGCAGACACAGGGGAAGAGGCTCACCCCTCCACTTT.